A selection of T cell receptor beta chains follows, all from one sample in a study of T cells in Graves' hyperthyroidism and ophthalmopathy. TCRdb ran MiXCR on the multiplex PCR reads and lists one entry per CDR3 protein. This table holds about 610,000 distinct CDR3 sequences, about 14% found once. The specimen sequenced was blood. All receptors derive from a woman in her 40s with Graves' ophthalmopathy. CDR3s include the opening cysteine and the closing phenylalanine or tryptophan. Each record gives: clone size, V gene, D gene, J gene, CDR3 protein, CDR3 DNA. D genes are given only for firm matches. Clone size appears in some rows only: once, few, many, or a class for an expanded clone.

size: many
V: TRBV12-3/TRBV12-4
D: NA
J: TRBJ1-1
CDR3: CASSPDPSEAFF
DNA: TGTGCCAGCAGTCCGGACCCATCTGAAGCTTTCTTT

size: many
V: TRBV6-1
D: NA
J: TRBJ2-2
CDR3: CASRPGWGLDTGELFF
DNA: TGTGCCAGCAGACCCGGTTGGGGGCTAGACACCGGGGAGCTGTTTTTT

size: NA
V: TRBV7-9
D: TRBD2
J: TRBJ2-7
CDR3: CASSSRLAGTYEQYF
DNA: TGTGCCAGCAGCTCGAGACTAGCGGGTACCTACGAGCAGTACTTC

size: many
V: TRBV4-3
D: NA
J: TRBJ2-7
CDR3: CASSQQDKSYEQYF
DNA: TGCGCCAGCAGCCAACAAGACAAATCCTACGAGCAGTACTTC

size: many
V: TRBV20-1
D: TRBD2
J: TRBJ2-7
CDR3: CSARRTSGRAQPEQYF
DNA: TGCAGTGCTAGAAGGACTAGCGGGAGGGCTCAGCCCGAGCAGTACTTC

size: few
V: TRBV29-1
D: NA
J: TRBJ2-7
CDR3: CSAVTGSSYEQYF
DNA: TGCAGCGCCGTAACCGGGTCCTCCTACGAGCAGTACTTC

size: NA
V: TRBV4-1
D: NA
J: TRBJ1-1
CDR3: CASSQVGPWGEAFF
DNA: TGCGCCAGCAGCCAAGTCGGCCCGTGGGGAGAAGCTTTCTTT

size: NA
V: TRBV7-8
D: NA
J: TRBJ2-5
CDR3: CASSSRSGNQETQYF
DNA: TGTGCCAGCAGCTCCCGGTCCGGAAACCAAGAGACCCAGTACTTC

size: many
V: TRBV11-1
D: NA
J: TRBJ2-5
CDR3: CASSSAGGQETQYF
DNA: TGTGCCAGCAGCTCCGCAGGGGGGCAAGAGACCCAGTACTTC

size: few
V: TRBV24-1
D: NA
J: TRBJ2-3
CDR3: CATSDFTDTQYF
DNA: TGTGCCACCAGTGATTTCACAGATACGCAGTATTTT

size: many
V: TRBV29-1
D: TRBD2
J: TRBJ2-7
CDR3: CSVASGTLSYEQYF
DNA: TGCAGCGTGGCTAGCGGGACCCTCTCCTACGAGCAGTACTTC

size: many
V: TRBV5-1
D: NA
J: TRBJ1-2
CDR3: CASSPRGGDGYTF
DNA: TGCGCCAGCAGCCCCCGAGGGGGGGATGGCTACACCTTC

size: many
V: TRBV5-1
D: NA
J: TRBJ1-1
CDR3: CASSSGAVRGTEAFF
DNA: TGCGCCAGCAGCTCCGGCGCAGTAAGGGGTACTGAAGCTTTCTTT

size: many
V: TRBV20-1
D: NA
J: TRBJ1-2
CDR3: CSASVINYGYTF
DNA: TGCAGTGCTAGCGTCATTAACTATGGCTACACCTTC

size: many
V: TRBV11-2
D: NA
J: TRBJ2-5
CDR3: CASSLDFPETQYF
DNA: TGTGCCAGCAGCTTAGACTTTCCAGAGACCCAGTACTTC

size: NA
V: TRBV20-1
D: TRBD2
J: TRBJ2-5
CDR3: CSARLGVGGGPETQYF
DNA: TGCAGTGCCCGACTCGGGGTCGGGGGAGGGCCAGAGACCCAGTACTTC

size: NA
V: TRBV27
D: TRBD1
J: TRBJ1-4
CDR3: CASRRRGTVSEKLFF
DNA: TGTGCCAGCAGACGCCGGGGGACAGTTAGTGAAAAACTGTTTTTT